This passage covers 18 T cell receptor beta chains from one sample sequenced in a study of cytomegalovirus exposure and HLA in healthy donors. PCR was performed using 60 Vbeta and 13 Jbeta primers. Clones were sequenced by immunoSEQ multiplex PCR, and TCRdb holds only the in-frame ones, with some missing. Here the sample spans around 150,000 clones, around 76% being singletons. The material sequenced was PBMCs. These receptor sequences come from a female donor in good health and CMV-seronegative.

This chain's CDR3 is CASSLDRNTGELFF. As DNA, the CDR3 is TGTGCCAGCAGTCTAGACAGGAACACCGGGGAGCTGTTTTTT. This chain uses TRBV6-5 with TRBJ2-2, with a possible D match to TRBD1 (5 bases). The CDR3 spans 14 residues. Germline-derived CDR1 and CDR2 are MNHEY and SVGAGI. V was cut by 5 bases and J by 1 base, with 8 bases left in between.

The chain is built from TRBV29-1 and TRBJ1-2; weak D call: TRBD1 (6 bases). The V gene's germline CDR1 is SQVTM and CDR2 ANQGSEA. V was pared by 3 bases and J by 12 bases, with 14 bases between. This CDR3 spans 11 amino acids. The CDR3 nucleotides read TGCAGCGTTGACGGGAAGGGGGAAAACACCTTC. Its protein product is CSVDGKGENTF.

The J gene is TRBJ2-5, the V gene TRBV2; tentative D call: TRBD1 (5 bases). The closer fit of TRBJ2-7 to the DNA end suggests the J call may be wrong. CDR1 and CDR2 from the germline V gene are SNHLY and FYNNEI. There are 13 residues in the CDR3. Here the CDR3 reads CASSERGYDEQYF. Written as DNA, the CDR3 is TGTGCCAGCAGTGAAAGGGGATATGACGAGCAGTACTTC.

This clone was picked up a small number of times. The chain couples TRBV9 to TRBJ2-6; D possibly corresponds to TRBD1 (6 bases). Trimming shortened V by 4 bases and J by 2 bases, and 10 bases separated the two germline ends. CDR1 SGDLS and CDR2 YYNGEE come from the germline V gene. This CDR3 has 15 amino acids. In DNA, the CDR3 is TGTGCCAGCAGCACCGAGGGGGCTGGGGCCAACGTCCTGACTTTC. This encodes CASSTEGAGANVLTF.

The rearrangement joins TRBV10-1 to TRBJ2-5, with unresolved D. The CDR3 runs 12 residues. CDR1 and CDR2 from the germline V gene are WNHNN and SYGVQD (reference sequence). Deletions cut 5 bases from V and 5 bases from J, with 9 bases between. CDR3 coding DNA: TGCGCCAGCAGTCTTGACGGGGAGACCCAGTACTTC. It encodes CASSLDGETQYF.

Turning to this clone: Other DNA sequences in the sample encode the same CDR3. The chain has TRBV5-1 and TRBJ1-1; TRBD1 matches 7 bases. V gave up 5 bases and J gave up 5 bases; unmatched junction bases: 6. The CDR3 has 13 residues. From germline, CDR1 is SGHRS and CDR2 YFSETQ. The CDR3 protein is CASSHPGGTEAFF. CDR3 bases: TGCGCCAGCAGTCACCCAGGGGGAACTGAAGCTTTCTTT.

Note on this clone: The same CDR3 can be traced to other DNA sequences in this sample. J is TRBJ2-7 and V is TRBV29-1; TRBD2 aligns across 8 bases. V lost 4 bases to trimming and J lost 3 bases; unmatched junction nucleotides: 2. The CDR3 totals 12 residues. The germline CDR1 and CDR2 sequences are SQVTM and ANQGSEA. CDR3: CSVAGTSYEQYF. The CDR3 DNA sequence: TGCAGCGTTGCCGGGACTAGCTACGAGCAGTACTTC.

There are a few counts of this clone. The chain combines TRBV10-3 with TRBJ2-3, with 7 positions matching TRBD2. With V trimmed by 7 bases and J by 2 bases, 6 bases remained unmatched. The germline V gene encodes CDR1 ENHRY and CDR2 SYGVKD. The CDR3 extends over 14 amino acids. CDR3 DNA: TGTGCCATCATGCCCGGGGGGACCACAGATACGCAGTATTTT. As protein: CAIMPGGTTDTQYF.

The rearrangement joins TRBV5-4 to TRBJ2-5, with D perhaps matching TRBD2 (5 bases). The germline V gene encodes CDR1 SGHNT and CDR2 YYREEE (reference sequence). The CDR3 spans 13 residues. The V gene lost 2 bases and the J gene lost 5 bases, with 10 bases spanning the gap. This CDR3 reads CASSLEGIETQYF. For the CDR3, the DNA is TGTGCCAGCAGCTTAGAGGGTATCGAGACCCAGTACTTC. Full variable domain (remainder filled in from reference TRBV5-4 and TRBJ2-5): ETGVTQSPTHLIKTRGQQVTLRCSSQSGHNTVSWYQQALGQGPQFIFQYYREEENGRGNFPPRFSGLQFPNYSSELNVNALELDDSALYLCASSLEGIETQYFGPGTRLLVL.

V is TRBV7-3 and J is TRBJ2-1, with TRBD2 matching 7 bases. Unmatched junction bases numbered 15, after V lost 1 base and J lost 3 bases. The CDR3 consists of 19 residues. Germline values: CDR1 SGHTA, CDR2 FQGTGA. The CDR3 DNA is TGTGCCAGCAGCTTAATATACCCGTTGGCGGGGGACGACTACAATGAGCAGTTCTTC. Translated: CASSLIYPLAGDDYNEQFF.

The chain combines TRBV19 with TRBJ2-2; D is undetermined. The CDR3 is made up of 15 amino acids. V lost 6 bases, J lost 6 bases, and 17 bases lay in between. Germline lookup yields CDR1 LNHDA and CDR2 SQIVND (reference sequence). In DNA form, the CDR3 reads TGTGCCAGTAGGCCGCACCGAGAAGTCCCCGGGGAGCTGTTTTTT. Translating it yields CASRPHREVPGELFF.

V and J are TRBV12-5 and TRBJ1-2, with unresolved D. The CDR3 covers 13 residues. V was trimmed by 6 bases and J by 2 bases, leaving 10 bases between them. CDR1 and CDR2 from the germline V gene are LGHNT and FRNRAP. The CDR3 loop is CASGFAGNYGYTF. CDR3 nucleotides: TGTGCTAGTGGCTTTGCGGGAAACTATGGCTACACCTTC.

This clone showed up just a few times. This chain joins TRBV5-4 and TRBJ2-3, with TRBD2 matching 12 bases. V was clipped by 5 bases and J by 6 bases; unmatched bases: 7. In germline, CDR1 is SGHNT, CDR2 YYREEE (reference sequence). The CDR3 is 15 residues long. The CDR3: CASRPLAGGPDTQYF. DNA for the CDR3: TGTGCCAGCAGACCCCTAGCGGGGGGGCCTGATACGCAGTATTTT.

The rearrangement joins TRBV30 to TRBJ1-3; D unclear. This CDR3 is 16 amino acids long. Germline loops: CDR1 GTSNPN, CDR2 SVGIG (reference sequence). Deletions cut 0 bases from V and 0 bases from J, with 12 bases between. The CDR3 nucleotides are TGTGCCTGGAGTGTACGGCGGGAGCTCTCTGGAAACACCATATATTTT. This gives the protein CAWSVRRELSGNTIYF.

The chain uses TRBV7-3 and TRBJ2-5, with D possibly matching TRBD2 (6 bases). The CDR3 length is 13 residues. CDR1 and CDR2 from the germline V gene are SGHTA and FQGTGA. Trimming left V 2 bases short and J 4 bases short, with 8 bases between. The DNA for the CDR3 is TGTGCCAGCAGCTTAGGGGACTTAGAGACCCAGTACTTC. Translating gives CASSLGDLETQYF.

The chain uses TRBV6-6 and TRBJ1-2; no firm D call. The CDR3 extends over 13 amino acids. V lost 3 bases to trimming and J lost 3 bases, with 8 bases between them. Germline CDR1 MNHNY, CDR2 SVGAGI (reference sequence). In DNA form, the CDR3 reads TGTGCCAGCAGTTATATAACGGACTATGGCTACACCTTC. Translated, it gives CASSYITDYGYTF.

The chain carries TRBV6-5 and TRBJ1-2; D is perhaps TRBD1 (5 bases). Germline V gene sequence: CDR1 MNHEY, CDR2 SVGAGI. The CDR3 is 13 residues long. Trimming cost V 7 bases and J 8 bases, with 17 bases left between them. In DNA form, the CDR3 reads TGTGCCAGCATCGCACATGGGGGGTACGGCTACACCTTC. It yields the protein CASIAHGGYGYTF.

This clone has just one count. Here the CDR3 reads CASSQDRVPYNEQFF. Written as DNA, the CDR3 is TGTGCCAGCTCTCAGGACAGGGTCCCCTACAATGAGCAGTTCTTC. The chain couples TRBV18 to TRBJ2-1, with 8 bases that match TRBD1. J gave up 2 bases and V 6 bases, and 6 bases lay outside the gene matches. Looked up from germline, CDR1 is KGHSH and CDR2 is LQKENI. This CDR3 is built from 15 residues.